The 20 T cell receptor beta chains given below trace back to one sample, sequenced in a study of control samples from healthy donors and cancer patients. TCRdb keeps only in-frame clones here, not all; method: immunoSEQ multiplex PCR. The sample carries tens of thousands of clones, nearly 90% recorded once. Sequenced input: PBMCs. The receptors derive from a man in his 60s with colorectal cancer.

CDR3 in amino acids: CASSWRASGTGGEKLFF. CDR3 DNA: TGTGCCAGCAGCTGGAGGGCATCCGGGACAGGGGGTGAAAAACTGTTTTTT. The chain has TRBV5-6 and TRBJ1-4, with 11 bases that match TRBD1. The CDR3 is 17 residues long. Trimming took 3 bases from V and 7 from J; bases not matched to a gene: 11. Germline V gene sequence: CDR1 SGHDT, CDR2 YYEEEE.

V is TRBV28 and J is TRBJ1-4, with D maybe TRBD1 (6 bases). Between the trimmed V and J ends, which lost 6 bases and 8 bases, there was a span of 16 bases. Germline CDR1 reads MDHEN; CDR2 reads SYDVKM. The CDR3 covers 14 residues. CDR3 protein: CASRGVQGQEKLFF. In DNA form, the CDR3 reads TGTGCCAGCAGGGGGGTACAGGGACAAGAAAAACTGTTTTTT.

The chain combines TRBV5-6 with TRBJ2-1, with a possible D match to TRBD1 (5 bases). V shed 3 bases and J shed 10 bases, with 11 bases lying between them. CDR1 SGHDT and CDR2 YYEEEE come from the germline V gene. The CDR3 is 12 amino acids. The CDR3 nucleotides read TGTGCCAGCAGCTGGGTACAGGAAGAGCAGTTCTTC. Residues: CASSWVQEEQFF.

The CDR3 sequence: CASGLDTGTRDNEQFF. CDR3 coding DNA: TGTGCCAGCGGGCTTGATACCGGGACTAGGGACAATGAGCAGTTCTTC. The gene calls are TRBV2 and TRBJ2-1; 8 bases line up with TRBD2. From germline, CDR1 is SNHLY and CDR2 FYNNEI. This CDR3 contains 16 residues. J lost 5 bases, V lost 8 bases, and 14 bases had no gene match.

The J gene is TRBJ2-6, the V gene TRBV30, with D unresolved. This CDR3 is built from 11 residues. Germline V gene sequence: CDR1 GTSNPN, CDR2 SVGIG (reference sequence). V shed 0 bases and J shed 8 bases, with 2 bases lying between them. In DNA, the CDR3 is TGTGCCTGGAGTGTCTCCAACGTCCTGACTTTC. It is translated as CAWSVSNVLTF.

The rearrangement uses TRBV12-3 or TRBV12-4 and TRBJ1-4; D is unclear. The V end lost 6 bases, the J end lost 11 bases, and 10 bases lay between the germline ends. The CDR3 length is 11 residues. CDR3 loop: CASREDQKLFF. CDR3 bases: TGTGCCAGCAGGGAAGACCAGAAACTGTTTTTT.

V is TRBV6-5 and J is TRBJ1-1, with D possibly TRBD1 on 5 matching bases. The germline V and J ends were trimmed by 2 bases and 7 bases, with 17 bases remaining between them. The CDR3 runs to 15 residues. From germline, CDR1 is MNHEY and CDR2 SVGAGI. CDR3 residues: CASSYLQGGSGEAFF. The CDR3 DNA sequence: TGTGCCAGCAGTTACCTTCAGGGAGGGAGTGGTGAAGCTTTCTTT.

The rearrangement links TRBV3-1 (or the pseudogene TRBV3-2) to TRBJ2-7; either TRBD1 or TRBD2 may supply D (5 bases each). Trimming removed 4 bases from V and 3 bases from J, with 16 bases in between. Germline CDR1 is LGHDT and CDR2 is YNNKEL (reference sequence). This CDR3 region has 15 residues. As DNA, the CDR3 is TGTGCCAGCAGCCCATCCCAGGGTAGCGACTACGAGCAGTACTTC. The encoded protein is CASSPSQGSDYEQYF.

J is TRBJ1-2 and V is TRBV30; no firm D call. Germline CDR1 GTSNPN, CDR2 SVGIG (reference sequence). V was cut by 2 bases and J by 4 bases, with 11 bases left in between. The CDR3 runs 13 residues. The CDR3 DNA follows: TGTGCCTGGAGTAAGCAGGAGAGCTATGGCTACACCTTC. This translates into CAWSKQESYGYTF.

A note on this clone: The junction differs from germline at one of its ends, possibly a read error. The chain carries TRBV2 and TRBJ1-5; TRBD1 aligns across 9 bases. This CDR3 has 14 residues. Germline V CDR1 and CDR2: SNHLY, FYNNEI. DNA for the CDR3: TGTGCCAGCAGCGAAGACAGGGGGAGCGGGCCCCAGCATTTT. It encodes CASSEDRGSGPQHF.

This sequence joins TRBV5-1 and TRBJ1-1; tentatively, D is TRBD1 (5 bases). CDR3 length: 14 amino acids. V lost 4 bases and J 0 bases, leaving 10 bases between the germline ends. CDR1 is SGHRS and CDR2 is YFSETQ in the germline V gene. CDR3 coding DNA: TGCGCCAGCAGCCAGGACACACTGAACACTGAAGCTTTCTTT. Its protein product is CASSQDTLNTEAFF.

The chain links TRBV21-1 to TRBJ2-1; the DNA was not compared with TRBD2, the D call given in the table. TRBV21-1 is deemed a pseudogene. CDR3 length: 16 residues. As DNA, the CDR3 is TGTGCCAGCAGCAAAGAGAGGGCAGTCAGGAGCAATGAGCAGTTCTTC. This encodes CASSKERAVRSNEQFF.

Only one count was recorded for this clone. The gene calls are TRBV12-5 and TRBJ2-3; 7 bases map to TRBD1. This CDR3 has 16 amino acids. The V segment lost 3 bases and the J segment 2 bases; nucleotides outside the gene matches: 8. Germline values: CDR1 LGHNT, CDR2 FRNRAP. This CDR3 is CASGLGGPTPTDTQYF. CDR3 DNA: TGTGCTAGTGGTTTAGGGGGCCCGACCCCCACAGATACGCAGTATTTT.

The rearrangement joins TRBV7-3 to TRBJ1-1; no definite D call. The germline CDR1 and CDR2 sequences are SGHTA and FQGTGA. The CDR3 loop spans 15 amino acids. Trimming removed 5 bases at V and 1 base at J, with 14 bases between. The CDR3 nucleotides read TGTGCCAGCAGCCCTGGAGGCCCGGGGAACACTGAAGCTTTCTTT. Amino acid sequence: CASSPGGPGNTEAFF.

The chain recombines TRBV6-5 with TRBJ1-1, with D tentatively TRBD1 (5 bases). The CDR3 sequence is 16 residues long. Trimming shortened V by 4 bases and J by 1 base, and 16 bases separated the two germline ends. Germline-derived CDR1 and CDR2 are MNHEY and SVGAGI. CDR3 loop: CASSWAGRLRNTEAFF. The DNA of the CDR3 is TGTGCCAGCAGTTGGGCAGGGAGACTAAGGAACACTGAAGCTTTCTTT.

The CDR3 DNA reads TGTGCCAGCAGCCGGGGTGATACAACTAATGAAAAACTGTTTTTT. Translated, it gives CASSRGDTTNEKLFF. The rearrangement links TRBV3-1 (or the pseudogene TRBV3-2) to TRBJ1-4; D is ambiguous. The CDR3 length is 15 residues. The V end lost 4 bases, the J end lost 0 bases, and 9 bases lay between the germline ends. Germline V gives CDR1 LGHDT, CDR2 YNNKEL (reference sequence).

The gene calls are TRBV20-1 and TRBJ1-5; 7 bases are shared with TRBD1. Germline CDR1 reads DFQATT; CDR2 reads SNEGSKA (reference sequence). The CDR3 totals 15 residues. J gave up 2 bases and V 3 bases, and 7 bases lay outside the gene matches. CDR3 DNA sequence: TGCAGTGCTAGTAGAGGGGGCAGGGGCAATCAGCCCCAGCATTTT. As protein: CSASRGGRGNQPQHF.

The rearrangement links TRBV3-1 (or the pseudogene TRBV3-2) to TRBJ1-4, with no clear D. The CDR3 loop spans 14 amino acids. V was cut by 6 bases and J by 0 bases, with 8 bases left in between. Germline V gene lookup returns CDR1 LGHDT and CDR2 YNNKEL (reference sequence). The CDR3 region is CASRNRATNEKLFF. CDR3 DNA: TGTGCCAGCAGAAACCGAGCAACTAATGAAAAACTGTTTTTT.

This chain joins TRBV28 and TRBJ1-3; 7 bases are a match to TRBD1. Germline V gene sequence: CDR1 MDHEN, CDR2 SYDVKM. With 5 bases clipped from V and 4 bases from J, the junction kept 5 bases outside the gene matches. The CDR3 runs 14 residues. The CDR3 region is CASSTDRVGNTIYF. DNA of the CDR3: TGTGCCAGCAGTACTGACAGGGTAGGAAACACCATATATTTT.

This sequence joins TRBV4-1 and TRBJ1-5; 7 bases fit TRBD1. Germline CDR1 and CDR2: MGHRA and YSYEKL. The length of the CDR3 is 15 residues. The ends lost 3 bases at V and 4 bases at J; junction bases unmatched: 6. The CDR3 sequence: CASSQAGTVNQPQHF. CDR3 in DNA: TGCGCCAGCAGCCAGGCAGGGACAGTAAATCAGCCCCAGCATTTT.